Each of the 9 T cell receptor beta chains below was sequenced from the same sample in a study of cytomegalovirus exposure and HLA in healthy donors. Libraries were prepared by immunoSEQ multiplex PCR; TCRdb keeps only in-frame clonotypes and omits some of them. The sample records 95,000 to 120,000 clones, over 75% being singletons. The specimen was PBMCs. The receptors originated from a woman between 18 and 29 years old in good health and CMV-seronegative.

The chain recombines TRBV4-2 with TRBJ1-2; 12 bases are shared with TRBD1. The CDR3 consists of 17 residues. With 4 bases clipped from V and 6 bases from J, the junction kept 12 bases outside the gene matches. The germline gives CDR1 LGHNA, CDR2 YNFKEQ. This CDR3 reads CASSRGTGGVVWDGYTF. In DNA form, the CDR3 reads TGTGCCAGCAGCCGGGGGACAGGGGGCGTAGTATGGGATGGCTACACCTTC.

V usage is TRBV5-6 and J usage is TRBJ1-5, with D tentatively TRBD1 (6 bases). The CDR3 runs 18 residues. CDR1 is SGHDT and CDR2 is YYEEEE in the germline V gene. V was shortened by 4 bases and J by 0 bases, with 20 bases between the two germline ends. The chain's CDR3 is CASSRGGRLGDSNQPQHF. The DNA for the CDR3 is TGTGCCAGCAGCAGAGGGGGAAGGTTGGGGGATAGCAATCAGCCCCAGCATTTT.

V gene TRBV28 combines with J gene TRBJ2-7; 7 bases align to TRBD1. Germline CDR1 reads MDHEN; CDR2 reads SYDVKM. CDR3 length: 16 amino acids. V lost 7 bases, J lost 4 bases, and 16 bases stayed unmatched. CDR3 sequence: CASTPSIGTDYYEQYF. CDR3 bases: TGTGCCAGCACCCCATCTATCGGGACAGATTATTACGAGCAGTACTTC.

V usage is TRBV27 and J usage is TRBJ1-2; TRBD1 might be the D (5 bases). The CDR3 contains 13 residues. Germline CDR1 reads MNHEY; CDR2 reads SMNVEV (reference sequence). V shed 7 bases and J shed 4 bases, with 13 bases lying between them. The CDR3 DNA follows: TGTGCCAGCATGGATCAGGGCACCTATGGCTACACCTTC. Its protein is CASMDQGTYGYTF.

The chain uses TRBV5-6 and TRBJ2-1; D is possibly TRBD2 (6 bases). The CDR3 totals 12 residues. Germline-derived CDR1 and CDR2 are SGHDT and YYEEEE. V was cut by 3 bases and J by 7 bases, with 8 bases left in between. The CDR3 sequence: CASSWGENEQFF. The CDR3 bases are TGTGCCAGCAGCTGGGGGGAGAATGAGCAGTTCTTC.

This chain joins TRBV18 and TRBJ1-2; D gene unclear. The germline gives CDR1 KGHSH, CDR2 LQKENI. CDR3 length equals 13 residues. The ends were cut back, 5 bases at V and 8 bases at J, with 15 bases in the middle. As DNA, the CDR3 is TGTGCCAGCTCAATTGACGGTGCTAGGGGCTACACCTTC. Amino acid sequence: CASSIDGARGYTF.

This chain links TRBV19 with TRBJ2-3, with 9 bases matching TRBD1. Germline CDR1 and CDR2: LNHDA and SQIVND (reference sequence). Losses at the gene ends were 3 bases for V and 6 bases for J; bases not matched to a gene: 7. The CDR3 has 15 amino acids. CDR3 amino acids: CASSITGGPGDTQYF. As DNA, the CDR3 is TGTGCCAGTAGTATTACAGGGGGCCCAGGGGATACGCAGTATTTT.

The chain uses TRBV15 and TRBJ1-4, with 10 bases lining up with TRBD1. Germline assignment: CDR1 LNHNV and CDR2 YYDKDF (reference sequence). V lost 2 bases, J lost 8 bases, and 5 bases stayed unmatched. The CDR3 spans 15 residues. CDR3 region: CATSRQDRGGEKLFF. The CDR3 region has the DNA TGTGCCACCAGCAGACAGGACAGGGGGGGGGAAAAACTGTTTTTT.

This chain uses TRBV27 with TRBJ1-2; no clear D. The length of the CDR3 is 18 residues. The germline gives CDR1 MNHEY, CDR2 SMNVEV (reference sequence). The V gene lost 4 bases and the J gene lost 2 bases, with 23 bases spanning the gap. CDR3 DNA sequence: TGTGCCAGCAGTTCAAACCCTCTGGGTCGGGGAAGAAACTATGGCTACACCTTC. Translated: CASSSNPLGRGRNYGYTF.